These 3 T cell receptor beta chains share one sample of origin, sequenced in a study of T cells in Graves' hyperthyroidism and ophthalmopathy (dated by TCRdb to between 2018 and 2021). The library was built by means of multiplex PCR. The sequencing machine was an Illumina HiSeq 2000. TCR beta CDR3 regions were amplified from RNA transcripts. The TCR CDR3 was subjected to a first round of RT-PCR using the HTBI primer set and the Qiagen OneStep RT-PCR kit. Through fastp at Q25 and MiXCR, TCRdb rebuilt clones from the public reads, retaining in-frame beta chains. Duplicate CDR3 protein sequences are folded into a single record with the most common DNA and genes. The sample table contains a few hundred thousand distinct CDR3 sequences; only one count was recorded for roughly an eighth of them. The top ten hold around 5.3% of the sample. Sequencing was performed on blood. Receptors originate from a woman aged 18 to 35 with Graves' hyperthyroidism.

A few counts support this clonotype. The CDR3 sequence: CSVEDLKEQFF. DNA of the CDR3: TGCAGCGTTGAAGATCTTAAGGAGCAGTTCTTC. The V call is TRBV29-1, the J call TRBJ2-1; D call uncertain. Germline lookup yields CDR1 SQVTM and CDR2 ANQGSEA. V was shortened by 0 bases and J by 10 bases, with 7 bases between the two germline ends. The CDR3 extends over 11 amino acids.

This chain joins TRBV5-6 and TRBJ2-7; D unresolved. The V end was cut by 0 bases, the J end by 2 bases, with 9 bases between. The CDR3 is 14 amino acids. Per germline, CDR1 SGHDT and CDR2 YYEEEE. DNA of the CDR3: TGTGCCAGCAGCTTGGCAGGATCTACCTACGAGCAGTACTTC. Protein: CASSLAGSTYEQYF.

DNA of the CDR3: TGTGCCAGCAGTAAGGACACCCTAGCCAAAAACATTCAGTACTTC. Protein: CASSKDTLAKNIQYF. V gene TRBV6-4 combines with J gene TRBJ2-4, with D perhaps matching TRBD1 (5 bases). V gave up 5 bases and J gave up 0 bases, with 11 bases separating them. The CDR3 extends over 15 amino acids. Germline CDR1 and CDR2: MRHNA and SNTAGT.